This note documents a single TCR beta chain sequence. Antigen specificity is unknown. This sample stems from a study of neoadjuvant anti-PD-1 for oral cavity cancer. Study-wide context: Most patients had three to four biweekly doses of 3 mg/kg nivolumab before resection. Study conclusions and caveats: Greater tumor shrinkage accompanied bigger post-treatment sizes of preexisting clones.

Germline CDR1 is GTSNPN and CDR2 is SVGIG (reference sequence). The V end lost 0 bases, the J end lost 1 base, and 16 bases lay between the germline ends. The CDR3 spans 18 residues. The time point denotes: after neoadjuvant nivolumab, at surgical resection. The table came from immunoSEQ multiplex PCR; TCRdb's copy has only in-frame clones and leaves some out. The sample shows roughly 5,800 clones, around half of them seen only once. This clonotype was obtained from a person between 40 and 85 years old with oral cavity squamous cell carcinoma. The chain employs TRBV30 and TRBJ1-6, with TRBD1 as a possible D gene (5 bases). Source: tumor tissue, taken after nivolumab (anti-PD-1) treatment. CDR3 region: CAWSVQEMRGSYNSPLHF. In nucleotides, the CDR3 is TGTGCCTGGAGTGTACAGGAAATGAGGGGTTCCTATAATTCACCCCTCCACTTT.